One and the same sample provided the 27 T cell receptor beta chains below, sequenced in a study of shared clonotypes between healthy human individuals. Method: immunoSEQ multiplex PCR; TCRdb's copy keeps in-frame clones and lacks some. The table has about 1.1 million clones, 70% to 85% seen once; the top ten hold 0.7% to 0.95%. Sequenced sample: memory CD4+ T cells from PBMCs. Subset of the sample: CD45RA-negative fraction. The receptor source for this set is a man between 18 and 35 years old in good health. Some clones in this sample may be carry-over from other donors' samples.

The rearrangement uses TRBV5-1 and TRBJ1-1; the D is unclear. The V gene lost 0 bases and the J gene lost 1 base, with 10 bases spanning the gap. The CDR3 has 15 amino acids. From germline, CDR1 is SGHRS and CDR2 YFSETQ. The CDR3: CASSLEAGPNTEAFF. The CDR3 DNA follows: TGCGCCAGCAGCTTGGAGGCCGGGCCGAACACTGAAGCTTTCTTT.

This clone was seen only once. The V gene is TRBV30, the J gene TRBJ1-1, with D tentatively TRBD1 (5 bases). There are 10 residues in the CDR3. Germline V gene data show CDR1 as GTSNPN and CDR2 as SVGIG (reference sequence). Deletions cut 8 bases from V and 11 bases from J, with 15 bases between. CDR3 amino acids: CAHGRVWAFF. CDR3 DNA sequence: TGTGCCCACGGCAGGGTTTGGGCTTTCTTT.

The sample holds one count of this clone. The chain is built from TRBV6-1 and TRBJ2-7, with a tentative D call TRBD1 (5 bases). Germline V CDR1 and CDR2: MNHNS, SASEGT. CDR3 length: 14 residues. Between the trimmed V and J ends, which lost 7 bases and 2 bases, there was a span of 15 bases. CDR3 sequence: CASNQGRFPYEQYF. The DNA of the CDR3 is TGTGCCAGCAATCAGGGCCGATTCCCCTACGAGCAGTACTTC.

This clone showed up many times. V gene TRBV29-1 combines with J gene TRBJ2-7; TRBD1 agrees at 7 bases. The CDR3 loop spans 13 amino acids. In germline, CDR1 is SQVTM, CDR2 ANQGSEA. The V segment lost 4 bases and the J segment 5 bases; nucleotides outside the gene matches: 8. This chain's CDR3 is CSVVETGMDEQYF. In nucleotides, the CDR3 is TGCAGCGTTGTTGAGACAGGGATGGACGAGCAGTACTTC.

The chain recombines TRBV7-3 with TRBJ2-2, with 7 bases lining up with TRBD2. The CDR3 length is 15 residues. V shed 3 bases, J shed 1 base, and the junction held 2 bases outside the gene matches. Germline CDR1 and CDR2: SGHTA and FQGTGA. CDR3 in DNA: TGTGCCAGCAGCTTCCAGCGGGGGAACACCGGGGAGCTGTTTTTT. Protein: CASSFQRGNTGELFF. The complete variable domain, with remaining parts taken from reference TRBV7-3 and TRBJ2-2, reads GAGVSQTPSNKVTEKGKYVELRCDPISGHTALYWYRQSLGQGPEFLIYFQGTGAADDSGLPNDRFFAVRPEGSVSTLKIQRTERGDSAVYLCASSFQRGNTGELFFGEGSRLTVL.

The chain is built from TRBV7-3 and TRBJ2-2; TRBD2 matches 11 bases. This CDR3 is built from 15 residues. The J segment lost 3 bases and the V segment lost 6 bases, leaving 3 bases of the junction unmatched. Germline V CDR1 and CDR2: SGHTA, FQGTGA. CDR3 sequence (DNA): TGTGCCAGCAGAGTAGCGGGAGGGGACACCGGGGAGCTGTTTTTT. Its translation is CASRVAGGDTGELFF.

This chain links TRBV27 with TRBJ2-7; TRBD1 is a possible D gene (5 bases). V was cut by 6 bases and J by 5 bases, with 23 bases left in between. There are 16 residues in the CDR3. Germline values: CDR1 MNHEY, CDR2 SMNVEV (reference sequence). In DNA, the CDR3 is TGTGCCAGCAGCCTAAAGGCCCCCCGACAGTACCACGAGCAGTACTTC. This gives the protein CASSLKAPRQYHEQYF.

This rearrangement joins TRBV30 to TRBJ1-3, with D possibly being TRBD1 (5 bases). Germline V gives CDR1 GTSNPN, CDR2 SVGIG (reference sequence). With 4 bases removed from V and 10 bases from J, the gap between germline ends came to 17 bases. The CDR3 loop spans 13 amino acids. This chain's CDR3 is CAWTQVGRQTIYF. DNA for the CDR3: TGTGCCTGGACACAGGTGGGGAGGCAGACCATATATTTT.

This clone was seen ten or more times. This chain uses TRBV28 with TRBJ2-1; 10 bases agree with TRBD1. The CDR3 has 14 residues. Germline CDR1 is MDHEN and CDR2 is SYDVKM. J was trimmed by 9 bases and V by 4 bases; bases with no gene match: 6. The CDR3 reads CASSSGQGGGEQFF. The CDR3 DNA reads TGTGCCAGCAGTTCCGGACAGGGGGGTGGTGAGCAGTTCTTC. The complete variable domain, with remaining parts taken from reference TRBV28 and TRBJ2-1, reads DVKVTQSSRYLVKRTGEKVFLECVQDMDHENMFWYRQDPGLGLRLIYFSYDVKMKEKGDIPEGYSVSREKKERFSLILESASTNQTSMYLCASSSGQGGGEQFFGPGTRLTVL.

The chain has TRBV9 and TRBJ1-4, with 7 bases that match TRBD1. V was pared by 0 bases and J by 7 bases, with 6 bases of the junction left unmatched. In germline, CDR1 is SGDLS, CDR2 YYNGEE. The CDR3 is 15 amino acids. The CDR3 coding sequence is TGTGCCAGCAGCGTAGACAGGGGCAGCGGTGAAAAACTGTTTTTT. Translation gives CASSVDRGSGEKLFF.

CDR3: CASTRRGGGTSGSVWAKNIQYF. DNA of the CDR3: TGTGCCAGCACCAGACGTGGGGGGGGGACTAGCGGGAGCGTTTGGGCCAAAAACATTCAGTACTTC. This sequence joins TRBV28 and TRBJ2-4; 14 bases agree with TRBD2. The junction had 21 bases not matched to a gene; V was cut back by 7 bases and J by 1 base. This CDR3 spans 22 amino acids. From germline, CDR1 is MDHEN and CDR2 SYDVKM.

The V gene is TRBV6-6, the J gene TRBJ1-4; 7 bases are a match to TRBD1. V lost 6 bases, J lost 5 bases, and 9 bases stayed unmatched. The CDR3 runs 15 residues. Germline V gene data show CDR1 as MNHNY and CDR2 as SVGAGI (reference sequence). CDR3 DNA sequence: TGTGCCAGCAGCCACGGGCGACAGGGCAATGAAAAACTGTTTTTT. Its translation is CASSHGRQGNEKLFF.

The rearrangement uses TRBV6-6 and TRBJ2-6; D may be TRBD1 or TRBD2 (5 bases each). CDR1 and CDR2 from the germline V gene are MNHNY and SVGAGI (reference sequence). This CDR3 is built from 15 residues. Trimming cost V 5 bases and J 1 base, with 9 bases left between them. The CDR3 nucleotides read TGTGCCAGCAGTAGGGGCGGGTCTGGGGCCAACGTCCTGACTTTC. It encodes CASSRGGSGANVLTF.

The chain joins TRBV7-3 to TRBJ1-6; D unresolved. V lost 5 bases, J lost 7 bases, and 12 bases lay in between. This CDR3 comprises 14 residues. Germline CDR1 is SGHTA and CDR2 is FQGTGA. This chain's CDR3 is CASSHSGPNSPLHF. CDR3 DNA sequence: TGTGCCAGCAGCCATTCCGGGCCCAATTCACCCCTCCACTTT. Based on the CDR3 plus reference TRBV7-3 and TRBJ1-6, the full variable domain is GAGVSQTPSNKVTEKGKYVELRCDPISGHTALYWYRQSLGQGPEFLIYFQGTGAADDSGLPNDRFFAVRPEGSVSTLKIQRTERGDSAVYLCASSHSGPNSPLHFGNGTRLTVT.

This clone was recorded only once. The CDR3 is CASNRFPGGAEAFF. CDR3 coding DNA: TGTGCCAGCAACAGATTTCCGGGTGGGGCTGAAGCTTTCTTT. This sequence joins TRBV11-2 and TRBJ1-1; unclear D gene. From germline, CDR1 is SGHAT and CDR2 FQNNGV. V was pared by 7 bases and J by 6 bases, with 18 bases between. CDR3 size: 14 residues. Full variable domain (missing parts from reference TRBV11-2 and TRBJ1-1): EAGVAQSPRYKIIEKRQSVAFWCNPISGHATLYWYQQILGQGPKLLIQFQNNGVVDDSQLPKDRFSAERLKGVDSTLKIQPAKLEDSAVYLCASNRFPGGAEAFFGQGTRLTVV.

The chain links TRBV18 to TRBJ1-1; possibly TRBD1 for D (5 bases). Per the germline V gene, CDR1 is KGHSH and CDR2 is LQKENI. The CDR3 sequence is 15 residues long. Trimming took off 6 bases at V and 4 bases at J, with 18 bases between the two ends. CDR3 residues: CASSRVGRATTEAFF. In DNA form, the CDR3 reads TGTGCCAGCTCCCGGGTTGGCAGGGCGACCACTGAAGCTTTCTTT.

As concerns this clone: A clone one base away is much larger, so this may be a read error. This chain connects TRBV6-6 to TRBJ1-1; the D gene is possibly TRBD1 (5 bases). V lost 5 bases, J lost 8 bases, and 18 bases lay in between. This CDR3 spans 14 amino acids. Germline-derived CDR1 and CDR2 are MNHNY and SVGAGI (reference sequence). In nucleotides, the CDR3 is TGTGCCAGCAGTAGGGTACTGGGGGTTGGGGAAGCTTTCTTT. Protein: CASSRVLGVGEAFF.

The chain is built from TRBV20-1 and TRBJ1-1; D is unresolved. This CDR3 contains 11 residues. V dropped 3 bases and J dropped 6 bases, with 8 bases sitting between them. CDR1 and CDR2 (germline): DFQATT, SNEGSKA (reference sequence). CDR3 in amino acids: CSASPQAEAFF. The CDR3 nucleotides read TGCAGTGCTAGTCCGCAGGCTGAAGCTTTCTTT.

CDR3 amino acids: CASKLGYEQYF. The CDR3 nucleotides read TGTGCCAGCAAACTAGGATACGAGCAGTACTTC. The chain has TRBV11-2 and TRBJ2-7; maybe TRBD2 (5 bases). Trimming stripped 7 bases from V and 4 bases from J, with 8 bases between. The CDR3 length is 11 residues. Germline CDR1 reads SGHAT; CDR2 reads FQNNGV.

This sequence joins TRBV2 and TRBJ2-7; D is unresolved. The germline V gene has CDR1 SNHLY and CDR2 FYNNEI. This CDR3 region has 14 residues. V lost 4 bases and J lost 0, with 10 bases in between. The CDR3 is CASSGGGSSYEQYF. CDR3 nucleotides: TGTGCCAGCAGTGGAGGCGGAAGCTCCTACGAGCAGTACTTC.

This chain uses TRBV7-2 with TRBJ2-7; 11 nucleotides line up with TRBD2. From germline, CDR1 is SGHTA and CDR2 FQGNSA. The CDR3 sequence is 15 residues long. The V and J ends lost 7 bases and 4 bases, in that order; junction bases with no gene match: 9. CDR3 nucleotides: TGTGCCAGCACCCCCAGACTAGCGGGGTTATACGAGCAGTACTTC. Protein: CASTPRLAGLYEQYF. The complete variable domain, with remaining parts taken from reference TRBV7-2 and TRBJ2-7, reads GAGVSQSPSNKVTEKGKDVELRCDPISGHTALYWYRQSLGQGLEFLIYFQGNSAPDKSGLPSDRFSAERTGGSVSTLTIQRTQQEDSAVYLCASTPRLAGLYEQYFGPGTRLTVT.

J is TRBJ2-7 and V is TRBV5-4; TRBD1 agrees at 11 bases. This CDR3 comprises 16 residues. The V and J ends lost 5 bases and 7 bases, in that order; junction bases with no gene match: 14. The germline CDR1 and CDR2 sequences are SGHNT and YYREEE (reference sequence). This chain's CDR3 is CASRDGQGASRVEQYF. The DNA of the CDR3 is TGTGCCAGCAGGGACGGACAGGGGGCGTCCCGGGTTGAGCAGTACTTC.

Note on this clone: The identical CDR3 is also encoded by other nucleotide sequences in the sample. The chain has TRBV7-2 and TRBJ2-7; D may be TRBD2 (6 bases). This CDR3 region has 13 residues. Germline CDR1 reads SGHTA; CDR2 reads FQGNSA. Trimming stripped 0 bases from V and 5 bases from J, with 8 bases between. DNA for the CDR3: TGTGCCAGCAGCTTAGCGCGGGGCGACGAGCAGTACTTC. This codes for CASSLARGDEQYF.

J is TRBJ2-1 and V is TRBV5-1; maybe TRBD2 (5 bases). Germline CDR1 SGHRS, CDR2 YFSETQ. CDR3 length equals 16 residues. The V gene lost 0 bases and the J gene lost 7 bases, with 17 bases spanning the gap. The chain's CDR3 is CASSLVHAGRENEQFF. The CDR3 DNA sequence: TGCGCCAGCAGCTTGGTTCATGCAGGTCGGGAAAATGAGCAGTTCTTC.

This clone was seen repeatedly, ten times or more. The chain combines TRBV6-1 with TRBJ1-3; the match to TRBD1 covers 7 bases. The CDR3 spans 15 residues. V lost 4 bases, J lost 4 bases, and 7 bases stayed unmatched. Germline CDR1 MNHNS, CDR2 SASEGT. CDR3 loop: CASSGTTGNGNTIYF. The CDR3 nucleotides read TGTGCCAGCAGTGGGACGACAGGGAACGGAAACACCATATATTTT.

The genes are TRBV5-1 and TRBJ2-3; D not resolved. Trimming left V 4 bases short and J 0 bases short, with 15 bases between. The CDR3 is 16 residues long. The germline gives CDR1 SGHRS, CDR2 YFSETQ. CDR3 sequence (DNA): TGCGCCAGCAGCCTCGGAACAGACGCTAGCACAGATACGCAGTATTTT. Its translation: CASSLGTDASTDTQYF.

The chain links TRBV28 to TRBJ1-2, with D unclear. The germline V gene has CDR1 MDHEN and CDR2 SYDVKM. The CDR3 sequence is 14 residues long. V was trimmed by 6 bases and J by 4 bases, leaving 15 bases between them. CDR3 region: CASRTTRMPYGYTF. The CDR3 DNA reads TGTGCCAGCAGGACAACGAGGATGCCCTATGGCTACACCTTC.